Below, 23 T cell receptor beta chains from the same sample are listed, as sequenced in a study of blood T cell repertoires in COVID-19. The method was immunoSEQ multiplex PCR; TCRdb's version includes in-frame clones alone and lacks a portion of them. Among approximately 170,000 clones, around four fifths were seen once, and the ten largest hold around 2.9%. The sequencing input was peripheral blood. These receptors all stem from an elderly woman with COVID-19, enrolled during active disease.

This rearrangement joins TRBV7-8 to TRBJ2-1, with TRBD2 identical over 8 bases. CDR1 and CDR2 (germline): SGHVS, FQNEAQ. The V and J ends lost 11 bases and 8 bases, in that order; junction bases with no gene match: 14. The CDR3 is made up of 14 amino acids. The CDR3 DNA is TGTGCCCGCCGCCGGGGGGGGGCGTGGGATGAGCAGTTCTTC. Translation gives CARRRGGAWDEQFF. Combining the CDR3 with reference TRBV7-8 and TRBJ2-1 gives the whole variable domain GAGVSQSPRYKVAKRGQDVALRCDPISGHVSLFWYQQALGQGPEFLTYFQNEAQLDKSGLPSDRFFAERPEGSVSTLKIQRTQQEDSAVYLCARRRGGAWDEQFFGPGTRLTVL.

The chain joins TRBV18 to TRBJ1-2; 9 bases align to TRBD1. Germline CDR1 and CDR2: KGHSH and LQKENI. After removal of 3 bases from V and 4 bases from J, the junction contained 9 bases not matched to a gene. The CDR3 length is 16 residues. CDR3 loop: CASSPDRDRAPYGYTF. Written as DNA, the CDR3 is TGTGCCAGCTCACCGGACAGGGACAGGGCCCCCTATGGCTACACCTTC.

This clone turned up a few times. The V call is TRBV6-4, the J call TRBJ2-5; 9 nucleotides align to TRBD2. The CDR3 is 17 residues long. Trimming removed 4 bases from V and 1 base from J; junction bases left unmatched: 10. The germline V gene has CDR1 MRHNA and CDR2 SNTAGT. CDR3 bases: TGTGCCAGCAGTGGCTCTAGCGGGGCGGACACCCAAGAGACCCAGTACTTC. This gives the protein CASSGSSGADTQETQYF.

This clone was detected only a few times. Other DNA variants within this sample encode the same CDR3. This chain links TRBV3-1 (or the pseudogene TRBV3-2) with TRBJ1-5; D unresolved. The CDR3 runs 12 residues. V gave up 6 bases and J gave up 5 bases, with 8 bases separating them. CDR1 LGHDT and CDR2 YNNKEL come from the germline V gene (reference sequence). CDR3 loop: CASSQRDQPQHF. DNA for the CDR3: TGTGCCAGCAGTCAAAGAGATCAGCCCCAGCATTTT.

The chain combines TRBV24-1 with TRBJ1-5; 7 bases are a match to TRBD1. The CDR3 spans 18 residues. The germline CDR1 and CDR2 sequences are KGHDR and SFDVKD. Trimming took 2 bases from V and 4 from J; bases not matched to a gene: 13. CDR3 in amino acids: CATSDCRRQGVRNQPQHF. CDR3 in DNA: TGTGCCACCAGTGATTGCCGTCGACAGGGAGTTCGTAATCAGCCCCAGCATTTT.

This clone has more than one count but fewer than ten. The chain combines TRBV6-5 with TRBJ1-2; the D is unclear. The V end lost 6 bases, the J end lost 3 bases, and 14 bases lay between the germline ends. CDR1 is MNHEY and CDR2 is SVGAGI in the germline V gene. CDR3 length equals 14 residues. CDR3 sequence (DNA): TGTGCCAGCAGACACGACGGGAAAGACTATGGCTACACCTTC. Translating gives CASRHDGKDYGYTF.

This clone was counted a few times. The gene calls are TRBV20-1 and TRBJ2-5; D unresolved. CDR1 and CDR2 from the germline V gene are DFQATT and SNEGSKA (reference sequence). The CDR3 sequence is 11 residues long. Trimming pared 4 bases from V and 5 bases from J, leaving 8 bases between. CDR3 in amino acids: CSATLVETQYF. The CDR3 DNA is TGCAGTGCTACTCTTGTCGAGACCCAGTACTTC.

Points on this clone: Compared with germline, one end of the junction differs, possibly owing to a read error. The chain has TRBV7-7 and TRBJ2-7, with TRBD2 matching 12 bases. Germline V gene data show CDR1 as SSHAT and CDR2 as FNYEAQ (reference sequence). The CDR3 extends over 14 amino acids. CDR3 DNA sequence: TGTGCCAGCAGCCTAGCGGGAGGGTCCTACGAGCAGTACTTC. The encoded protein is CASSLAGGSYEQYF.

This chain uses TRBV27 with TRBJ2-7; 9 nucleotides match TRBD2. Trimming at V came to 5 bases and at J to 2 bases, leaving 19 bases not matched to a gene. The CDR3 sequence is 19 residues long. Per the germline V gene, CDR1 is MNHEY and CDR2 is SMNVEV (reference sequence). CDR3 residues: CASSEFPTQSGGLPYEQYF. For the CDR3, the DNA is TGTGCCAGCAGTGAATTTCCAACCCAAAGCGGGGGGCTGCCCTACGAGCAGTACTTC.

This rearrangement joins TRBV9 to TRBJ1-3, with a possible D match to TRBD1 (6 bases). CDR1 is SGDLS and CDR2 is YYNGEE in the germline V gene. V lost 3 bases and J lost 0, with 13 bases in between. This CDR3 is built from 16 residues. In DNA, the CDR3 is TGTGCCAGCAGCGCCGACAGGACCAGCTCTGGAAACACCATATATTTT. Amino acid sequence: CASSADRTSSGNTIYF.

This clone was seen just once. The V call is TRBV24-1, the J call TRBJ2-5, with 12 positions matching TRBD2. Germline-derived CDR1 and CDR2 are KGHDR and SFDVKD. This CDR3 contains 14 residues. The V gene end was trimmed by 7 bases and the J gene end by 3 bases; junction bases not matched to a gene: 2. DNA for the CDR3: TGTGCCACCAGGTCTAGCGGGAGGGAAGAGACCCAGTACTTC. Translation: CATRSSGREETQYF.

The rearrangement joins TRBV2 to TRBJ1-5, with TRBD1 matching 8 bases. CDR3 length: 15 residues. Per germline, CDR1 SNHLY and CDR2 FYNNEI. Trimming at V came to 5 bases and at J to 3 bases, leaving 6 bases not matched to a gene. CDR3 amino acids: CASSTNRGINQPQHF. CDR3 bases: TGTGCCAGCAGTACCAACAGGGGGATCAATCAGCCCCAGCATTTT.

The chain has TRBV7-8 and TRBJ2-7, with 7 bases aligning to TRBD1. The CDR3 is 15 amino acids. J gave up 2 bases and V 2 bases, and 6 bases lay outside the gene matches. CDR1 and CDR2 (germline): SGHVS, FQNEAQ. The CDR3 here is CASSLPGTDTYEQYF. CDR3 DNA sequence: TGTGCCAGCAGCTTACCCGGGACAGACACCTACGAGCAGTACTTC.

CDR3 DNA: TGTGCCAGCAGCCAAGTTATCGGGGGTTATAGCAATCAGCCCCAGCATTTT. It is translated as CASSQVIGGYSNQPQHF. This rearrangement joins TRBV4-2 to TRBJ1-5, with a tentative D call TRBD1 (5 bases). V was shortened by 1 base and J by 0 bases, with 13 bases between the two germline ends. CDR1 and CDR2 from the germline V gene are LGHNA and YNFKEQ. The CDR3 length is 17 residues.

The chain couples TRBV6-5 to TRBJ2-3; the D gene is possibly TRBD1 (6 bases). V dropped 8 bases and J dropped 2 bases, with 17 bases sitting between them. CDR3 size: 15 residues. Germline values: CDR1 MNHEY, CDR2 SVGAGI. The CDR3 DNA is TGTGCCAGCCGACAGGAGCTTATACTCACAGATACGCAGTATTTT. As protein: CASRQELILTDTQYF.

This clone appeared once. The J gene is TRBJ2-1, the V gene TRBV2; 8 positions match TRBD1. V lost 4 bases to trimming and J lost 7 bases; unmatched junction nucleotides: 6. Germline-derived CDR1 and CDR2 are SNHLY and FYNNEI. The CDR3 contains 14 residues. The CDR3 sequence: CASSGQGAGNEQFF. For the CDR3, the DNA is TGTGCCAGCAGTGGTCAGGGGGCTGGGAATGAGCAGTTCTTC.

The chain carries TRBV27 and TRBJ2-7, with 11 bases matching TRBD1. The CDR3 spans 14 residues. With V trimmed by 6 bases and J by 2 bases, 3 bases remained unmatched. From germline, CDR1 is MNHEY and CDR2 SMNVEV (reference sequence). The CDR3 DNA follows: TGTGCCAGCAGCCCGGGACAGGGGGCCTACGAGCAGTACTTC. Its protein product is CASSPGQGAYEQYF.

The V gene is TRBV10-3, the J gene TRBJ2-2; no clear D. There are 12 residues in the CDR3. The germline V and J ends were trimmed by 2 bases and 8 bases, with 6 bases remaining between them. Germline CDR1 reads ENHRY; CDR2 reads SYGVKD. The CDR3, as DNA: TGTGCCATCAGTGAGGGCCCGGGGGAGCTGTTTTTT. It yields the protein CAISEGPGELFF.

This chain links TRBV5-1 with TRBJ2-5, with D maybe TRBD1 (5 bases). The CDR3 extends over 15 amino acids. Trimming shortened V by 1 base and J by 5 bases, and 15 bases separated the two germline ends. CDR1 is SGHRS and CDR2 is YFSETQ in the germline V gene. Here the CDR3 reads CASSLYGATRETQYF. As DNA, the CDR3 is TGCGCCAGCAGCTTGTATGGGGCCACCCGGGAGACCCAGTACTTC. Combining the CDR3 with reference TRBV5-1 and TRBJ2-5 gives the whole variable domain KAGVTQTPRYLIKTRGQQVTLSCSPISGHRSVSWYQQTPGQGLQFLFEYFSETQRNKGNFPGRFSGRQFSNSRSEMNVSTLELGDSALYLCASSLYGATRETQYFGPGTRLLVL.

J is TRBJ2-1 and V is TRBV27; 11 positions match TRBD2. In germline, CDR1 is MNHEY, CDR2 SMNVEV (reference sequence). V was pared by 2 bases and J by 5 bases, with 2 bases of the junction left unmatched. There are 15 residues in the CDR3. The CDR3 DNA reads as TGTGCCAGCAGTTTAGGGACTAGCGGACACAATGAGCAGTTCTTC. Residues: CASSLGTSGHNEQFF.

The genes are TRBV10-3 and TRBJ2-3; D gene uncertain. Trimming removed 0 bases from V and 5 bases from J, with 9 bases in between. The CDR3 sequence is 14 residues long. The germline CDR1 and CDR2 sequences are ENHRY and SYGVKD. In DNA, the CDR3 is TGTGCCATCAGTGAGTCAATAGCAATAGATACGCAGTATTTT. Translation: CAISESIAIDTQYF.

The genes are TRBV18 and TRBJ2-5, with D perhaps matching TRBD1 (6 bases). The CDR3 is 13 amino acids. CDR1 KGHSH and CDR2 LQKENI come from the germline V gene. V was shortened by 3 bases and J by 5 bases, with 10 bases between the two germline ends. For the CDR3, the DNA is TGTGCCAGCTCACCCTTCCAGGGGGAGACCCAGTACTTC. Translated, it gives CASSPFQGETQYF.

V and J are TRBV24-1 and TRBJ2-3; a weak D match, TRBD1 (6 bases). V was shortened by 6 bases and J by 5 bases, with 17 bases between the two germline ends. From germline, CDR1 is KGHDR and CDR2 SFDVKD. CDR3 length equals 15 residues. CDR3 amino acids: CATSRGQGWEDTQYF. CDR3 DNA: TGTGCCACCAGTCGGGGACAAGGGTGGGAAGATACGCAGTATTTT.